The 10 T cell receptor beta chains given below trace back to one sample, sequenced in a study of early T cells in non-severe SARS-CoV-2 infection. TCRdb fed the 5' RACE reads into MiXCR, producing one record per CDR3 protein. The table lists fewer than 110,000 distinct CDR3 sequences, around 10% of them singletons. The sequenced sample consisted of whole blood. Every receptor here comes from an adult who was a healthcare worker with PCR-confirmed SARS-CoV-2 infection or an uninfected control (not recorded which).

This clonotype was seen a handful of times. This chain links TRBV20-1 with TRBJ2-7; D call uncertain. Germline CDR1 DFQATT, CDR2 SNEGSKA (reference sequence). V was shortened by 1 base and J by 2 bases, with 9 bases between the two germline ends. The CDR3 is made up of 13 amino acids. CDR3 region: CSARVGPTYEQYF. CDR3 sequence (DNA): TGCAGTGCTAGAGTTGGACCTACCTACGAGCAGTACTTC.

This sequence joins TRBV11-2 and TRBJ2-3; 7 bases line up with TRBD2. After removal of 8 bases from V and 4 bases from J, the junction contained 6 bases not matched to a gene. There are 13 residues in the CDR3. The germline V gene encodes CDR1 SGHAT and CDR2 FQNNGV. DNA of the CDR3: TGTGCCAGCGCCCCCCTAGCGGCAGATACGCAGTATTTT. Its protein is CASAPLAADTQYF.

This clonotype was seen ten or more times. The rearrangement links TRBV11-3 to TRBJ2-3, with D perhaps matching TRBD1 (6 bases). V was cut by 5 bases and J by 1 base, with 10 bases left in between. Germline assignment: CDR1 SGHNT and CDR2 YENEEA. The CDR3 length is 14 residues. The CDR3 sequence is CASSPSGGTDTQYF. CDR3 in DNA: TGTGCCAGCAGCCCGTCAGGGGGCACAGATACGCAGTATTTT.

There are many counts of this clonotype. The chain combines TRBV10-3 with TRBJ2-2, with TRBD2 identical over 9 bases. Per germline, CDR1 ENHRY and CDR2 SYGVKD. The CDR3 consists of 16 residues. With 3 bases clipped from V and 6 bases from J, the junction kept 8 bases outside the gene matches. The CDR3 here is CAISEQAGGRSGELFF. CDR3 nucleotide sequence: TGTGCCATCAGTGAACAAGCGGGAGGTCGGTCCGGGGAGCTGTTTTTT.

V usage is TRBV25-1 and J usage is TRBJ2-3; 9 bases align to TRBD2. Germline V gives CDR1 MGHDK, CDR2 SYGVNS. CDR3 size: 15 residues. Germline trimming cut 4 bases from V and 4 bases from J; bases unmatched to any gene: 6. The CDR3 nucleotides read TGTGCCAGCAGTGGGAATTTAGCGGGAGCAGATACGCAGTATTTT. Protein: CASSGNLAGADTQYF.

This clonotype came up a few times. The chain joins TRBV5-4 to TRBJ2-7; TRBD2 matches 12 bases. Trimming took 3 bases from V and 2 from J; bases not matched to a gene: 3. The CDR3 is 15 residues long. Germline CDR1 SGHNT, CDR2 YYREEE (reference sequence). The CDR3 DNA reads TGTGCCAGCAGCTCACTAGCGGGAGGAGCCTACGAGCAGTACTTC. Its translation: CASSSLAGGAYEQYF.

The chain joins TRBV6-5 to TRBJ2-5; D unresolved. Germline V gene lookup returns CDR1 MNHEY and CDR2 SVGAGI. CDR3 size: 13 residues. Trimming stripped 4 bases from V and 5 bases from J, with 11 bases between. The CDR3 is CASSFRPGETQYF. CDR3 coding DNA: TGTGCCAGCAGTTTTCGCCCGGGCGAGACCCAGTACTTC.

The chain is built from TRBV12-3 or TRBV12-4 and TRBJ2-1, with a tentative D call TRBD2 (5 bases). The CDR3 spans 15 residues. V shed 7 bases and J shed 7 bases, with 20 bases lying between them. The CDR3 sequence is CASTWGADARNEQFF. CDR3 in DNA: TGTGCCAGCACCTGGGGAGCGGACGCCCGGAATGAGCAGTTCTTC.

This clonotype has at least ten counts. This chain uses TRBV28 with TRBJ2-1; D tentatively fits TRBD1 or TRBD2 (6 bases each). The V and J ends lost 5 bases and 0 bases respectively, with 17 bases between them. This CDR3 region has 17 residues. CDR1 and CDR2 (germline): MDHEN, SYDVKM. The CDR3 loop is CASSERGTLGSYNEQFF. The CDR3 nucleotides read TGTGCCAGCAGTGAGAGGGGGACTTTAGGCTCCTACAATGAGCAGTTCTTC.

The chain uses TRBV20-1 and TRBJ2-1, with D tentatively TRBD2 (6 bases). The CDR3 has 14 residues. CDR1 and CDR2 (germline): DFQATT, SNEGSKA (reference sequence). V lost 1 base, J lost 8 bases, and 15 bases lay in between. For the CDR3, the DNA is TGCAGTGCTAGAGGGGGAGGTCATAGCGATGAGCAGTTCTTC. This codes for CSARGGGHSDEQFF.